These T cell receptor beta chains were read from a single sample in a study of T cell repertoires in cytomegalovirus infection. TCRdb itself ran the reads through MiXCR, one entry per CDR3 protein. The table includes 480,000 or so distinct CDR3 sequences, 10% to 12% detected once. The sequencing input was PBMCs. These receptors were obtained from a human donor in good health (CMV status not recorded). Some clones in this sample may be carry-over from other donors' samples. CDR3s include the opening cysteine and the closing phenylalanine or tryptophan. A D gene is named only where the DNA matches it firmly. Size is omitted from some rows. Given values are once, few, many or a class for expanded clones.

D gene	clone size	V gene	J gene	CDR3 protein	CDR3 DNA
NA	many	TRBV6-5	TRBJ1-4	CASSYRIGEKLFF	TGTGCCAGCAGTTACCGAATTGGTGAAAAACTGTTTTTT
TRBD2	NA	TRBV4-1	TRBJ2-2	CASSRFAGAGELFF	TGCGCCAGCAGCCGCTTTGCGGGGGCCGGGGAGCTGTTTTTT
TRBD1	many	TRBV5-5	TRBJ1-5	CASSLNRGINQPQHF	TGTGCCAGCAGCTTGAACAGGGGGATCAATCAGCCCCAGCATTTT
TRBD2	NA	TRBV20-1	TRBJ2-7	CSASSGLAVYEQYF	TGCAGTGCTAGCAGCGGACTAGCGGTCTACGAGCAGTACTTC
NA	many	TRBV11-2	TRBJ1-2	CASSSVFGRINYGYTF	TGTGCCAGCAGCTCGGTCTTCGGACGGATCAACTATGGCTACACCTTC
NA	many	TRBV24-1	TRBJ2-1	CATSGRAGYNEQFF	TGTGCCACCAGTGGGAGGGCCGGGTACAATGAGCAGTTCTTC
TRBD2	many	TRBV11-3	TRBJ2-1	CASSLDLRLAGDPEQFF	TGTGCCAGCAGCTTAGATCTTAGGTTAGCGGGAGATCCTGAGCAGTTCTTC
NA	many	TRBV11-2	TRBJ2-7	CASSLEEISYEQYF	TGTGCCAGCAGCTTAGAAGAGATCTCCTACGAGCAGTACTTC
NA	many	TRBV7-8	TRBJ1-6	CASSASGRVDSPLHF	TGTGCCAGCAGCGCGTCTGGGAGGGTAGATTCACCCCTCCACTTT
NA	many	TRBV7-8	TRBJ1-3	CASSALRAAYSFSGNTIYF	TGTGCCAGCAGCGCCCTCCGGGCAGCTTATTCTTTCTCTGGAAACACCATATATTTT
NA	many	TRBV11-1	TRBJ1-2	CASSADGNYGYTF	TGTGCCAGCAGCGCGGACGGCAACTATGGCTACACCTTC
NA	many	TRBV5-1	TRBJ1-1	CASSFTGRDTEAFF	TGCGCCAGCAGCTTTACAGGCAGGGACACTGAAGCTTTCTTT
NA	few	TRBV20-1	TRBJ1-1	CSARNTPGAEAFF	TGCAGTGCTCGCAACACGCCGGGGGCTGAAGCTTTCTTT
TRBD1	NA	TRBV3-1	TRBJ1-2	CASSRHSMTGEATF	TGTGCCAGCAGTCGCCACAGCATGACAGGGGAGGCCACCTTC
NA	few	TRBV7-3	TRBJ2-3	CASSLMTGSTDTQYF	TGTGCCAGCAGCCTCATGACAGGTAGCACAGATACGCAGTATTTT
NA	many	TRBV10-3	TRBJ1-1	CAIKGVPNTEAFF	TGTGCCATCAAGGGCGTACCGAACACTGAAGCTTTCTTT
NA	few	TRBV28	TRBJ2-7	CASSGPGAPYEQYF	TGTGCCAGCAGTGGGCCGGGGGCTCCCTACGAGCAGTACTTC